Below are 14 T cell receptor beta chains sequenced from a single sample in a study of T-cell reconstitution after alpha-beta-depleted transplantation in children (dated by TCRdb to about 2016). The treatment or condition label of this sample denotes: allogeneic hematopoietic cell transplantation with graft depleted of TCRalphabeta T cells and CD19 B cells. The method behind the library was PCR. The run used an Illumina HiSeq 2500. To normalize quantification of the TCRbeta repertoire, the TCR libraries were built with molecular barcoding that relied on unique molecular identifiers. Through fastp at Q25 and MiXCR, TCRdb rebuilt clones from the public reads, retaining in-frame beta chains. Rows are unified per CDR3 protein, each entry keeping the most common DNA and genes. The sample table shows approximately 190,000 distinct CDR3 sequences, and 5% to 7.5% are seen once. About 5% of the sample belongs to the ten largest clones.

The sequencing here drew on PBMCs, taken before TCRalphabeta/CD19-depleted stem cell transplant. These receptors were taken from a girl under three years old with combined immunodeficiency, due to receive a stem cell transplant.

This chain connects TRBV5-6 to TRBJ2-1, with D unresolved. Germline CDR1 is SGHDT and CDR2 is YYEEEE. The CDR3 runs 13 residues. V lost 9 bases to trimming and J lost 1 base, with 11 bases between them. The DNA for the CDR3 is TGTGCCATGGGCCGGGTTTCCTACAATGAGCAGTTCTTC. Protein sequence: CAMGRVSYNEQFF.

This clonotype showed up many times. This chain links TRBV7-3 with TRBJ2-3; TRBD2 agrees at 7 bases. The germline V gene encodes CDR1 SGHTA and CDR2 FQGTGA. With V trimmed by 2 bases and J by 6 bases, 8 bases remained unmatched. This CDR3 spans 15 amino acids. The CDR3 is CASSLWGGPRDTQYF. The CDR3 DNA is TGTGCCAGCAGCTTATGGGGGGGACCTCGGGATACGCAGTATTTT.

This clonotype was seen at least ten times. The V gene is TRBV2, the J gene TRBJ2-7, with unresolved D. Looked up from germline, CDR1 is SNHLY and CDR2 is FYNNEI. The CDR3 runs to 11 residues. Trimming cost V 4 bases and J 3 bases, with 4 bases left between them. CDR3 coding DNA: TGTGCCAGCAGTGCCGACTACGAGCAGTACTTC. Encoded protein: CASSADYEQYF. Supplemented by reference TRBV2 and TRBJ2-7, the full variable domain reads EPEVTQTPSHQVTQMGQEVILRCVPISNHLYFYWYRQILGQKVEFLVSFYNNEISEKSEIFDDQFSVERPDGSNFTLKIRSTKLEDSAMYFCASSADYEQYFGPGTRLTVT.

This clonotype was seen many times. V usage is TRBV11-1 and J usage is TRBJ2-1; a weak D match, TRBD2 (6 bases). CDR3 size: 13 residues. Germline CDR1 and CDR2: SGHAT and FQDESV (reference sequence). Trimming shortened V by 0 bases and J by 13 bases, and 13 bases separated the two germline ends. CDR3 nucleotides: TGTGCCAGCAGCTTAGCGCTGCGCGGGGACCAGTTCTTC. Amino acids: CASSLALRGDQFF. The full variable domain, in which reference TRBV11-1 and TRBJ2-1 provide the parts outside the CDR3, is EAEVAQSPRYKITEKSQAVAFWCDPISGHATLYWYRQILGQGPELLVQFQDESVVDDSQLPKDRFSAERLKGVDSTLKIQPAELGDSAMYLCASSLALRGDQFFGPGTRLTVL.

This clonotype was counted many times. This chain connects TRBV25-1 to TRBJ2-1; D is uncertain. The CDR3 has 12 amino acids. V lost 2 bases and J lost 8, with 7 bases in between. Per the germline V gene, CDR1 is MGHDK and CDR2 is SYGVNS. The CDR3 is CASSEGPDEQFF. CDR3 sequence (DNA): TGTGCCAGCAGTGAAGGTCCAGATGAGCAGTTCTTC.

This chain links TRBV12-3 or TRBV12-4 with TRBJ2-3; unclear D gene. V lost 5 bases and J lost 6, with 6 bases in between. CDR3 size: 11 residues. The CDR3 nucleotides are TGTGCCAGCAGTGCCAGGGATACGCAGTATTTT. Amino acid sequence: CASSARDTQYF.

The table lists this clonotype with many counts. For the CDR3, the DNA is TGTGCCAGCAGTTGGGGCGGAACGAACACCGGGGAGCTGTTTTTT. It encodes CASSWGGTNTGELFF. This chain uses TRBV12-3 or TRBV12-4 with TRBJ2-2, with a tentative D call TRBD1 (5 bases). Deletions cut 4 bases from V and 0 bases from J, with 9 bases between. The CDR3 is 15 amino acids.

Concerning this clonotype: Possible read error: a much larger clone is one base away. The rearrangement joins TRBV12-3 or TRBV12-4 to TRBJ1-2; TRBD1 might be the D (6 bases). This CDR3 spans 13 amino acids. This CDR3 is CASRGLRGYDYTF. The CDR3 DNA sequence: TGTGCCAGCAGGGGTCTTAGGGGGTATGACTACACCTTC.

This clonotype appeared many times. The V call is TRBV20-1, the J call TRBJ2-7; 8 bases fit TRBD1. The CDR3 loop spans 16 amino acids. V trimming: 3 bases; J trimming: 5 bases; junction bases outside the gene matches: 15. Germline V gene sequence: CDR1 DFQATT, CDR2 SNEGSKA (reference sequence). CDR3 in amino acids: CSASQSYPTGEDEQYF. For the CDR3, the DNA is TGCAGTGCTAGTCAATCCTATCCGACAGGGGAGGACGAGCAGTACTTC.

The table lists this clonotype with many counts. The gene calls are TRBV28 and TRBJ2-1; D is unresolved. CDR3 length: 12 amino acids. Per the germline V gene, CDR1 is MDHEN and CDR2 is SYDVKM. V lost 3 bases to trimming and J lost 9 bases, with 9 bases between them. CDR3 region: CASSFGQSEQFF. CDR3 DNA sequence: TGTGCCAGCAGTTTTGGGCAGTCTGAGCAGTTCTTC.

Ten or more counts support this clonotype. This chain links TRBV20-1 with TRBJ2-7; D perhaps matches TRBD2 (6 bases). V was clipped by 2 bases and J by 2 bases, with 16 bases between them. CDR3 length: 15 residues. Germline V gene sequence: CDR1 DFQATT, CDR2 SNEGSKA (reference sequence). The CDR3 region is CSARIWGTYPYEQYF. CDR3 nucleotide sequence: TGCAGTGCTAGAATTTGGGGGACTTACCCCTACGAGCAGTACTTC.

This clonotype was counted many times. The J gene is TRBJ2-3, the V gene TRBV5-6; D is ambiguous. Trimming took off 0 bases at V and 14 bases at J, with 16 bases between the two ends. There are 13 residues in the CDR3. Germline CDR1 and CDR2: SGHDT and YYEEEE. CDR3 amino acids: CASSLVAGYIRYF. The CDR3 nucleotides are TGTGCCAGCAGCTTGGTTGCTGGCTATATAAGGTATTTT.

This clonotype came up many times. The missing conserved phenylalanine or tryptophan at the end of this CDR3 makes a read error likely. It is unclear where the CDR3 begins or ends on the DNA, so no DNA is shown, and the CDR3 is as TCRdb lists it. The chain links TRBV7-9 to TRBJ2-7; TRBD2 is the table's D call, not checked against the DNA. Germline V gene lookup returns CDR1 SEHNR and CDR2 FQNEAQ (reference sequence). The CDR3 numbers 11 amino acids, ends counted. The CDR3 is CASSNGTPHYL.

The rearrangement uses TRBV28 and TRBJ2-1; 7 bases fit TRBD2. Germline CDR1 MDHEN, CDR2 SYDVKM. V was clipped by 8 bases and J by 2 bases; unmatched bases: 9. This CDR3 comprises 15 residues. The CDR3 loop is CASQGGSLTYNEQFF. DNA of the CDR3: TGTGCCAGCCAAGGCGGGAGTCTTACCTACAATGAGCAGTTCTTC.